This T cell receptor (beta chain) was retrieved from a study of blood T cell repertoires in COVID-19. Study-level information: The United States, Italy and Spain supplied acute and convalescent COVID-19 samples. PBMCs, B-cell-depleted T cells, or T cells were the source of the cDNA or gDNA that made up the material.

In the original processing: Reference gene primer amplification in the assay estimated nucleated cell counts. Clones were sequenced by immunoSEQ multiplex PCR, and TCRdb holds only the in-frame ones, with some missing. D and trimming were read from the DNA, whereas the V and J calls and clone size are those reported in that table. The table includes about 70,000 clones, approximately 78% detected once. The receptor was isolated from a woman aged 80 or over with active or convalescent COVID-19. Sequencing used peripheral blood.

The CDR3 sequence: CASSLGSAGVREQYF. The CDR3, as DNA: TGTGCCAGCAGCTTAGGATCTGCGGGAGTTCGAGAGCAGTACTTC. V and J are TRBV7-2 and TRBJ2-7, with TRBD2 matching 7 bases. V shed 1 base and J 7 bases; nucleotides not matched to a gene: 10. CDR1 is SGHTA, CDR2 FQGNSA, per germline. This CDR3 has 15 residues. The variable domain in full, with the rest retrieved from reference TRBV7-2 and TRBJ2-7, is GAGVSQSPSNKVTEKGKDVELRCDPISGHTALYWYRQSLGQGLEFLIYFQGNSAPDKSGLPSDRFSAERTGGSVSTLTIQRTQQEDSAVYLCASSLGSAGVREQYFGPGTRLTVT.